Listed here are 30 T cell receptor beta chains from one sample, sequenced in a study of blood T cell repertoires in COVID-19. Sequenced by immunoSEQ multiplex PCR; TCRdb stores in-frame clones only, minus some. The table has about 130,000 clones, approximately 83% seen once. The sequenced material came from peripheral blood. The receptors shown here come from a man aged 55 to 70 with acute or convalescent COVID-19.

V and J are TRBV18 and TRBJ2-1; D perhaps matches TRBD1 (6 bases). The CDR3 is 13 amino acids. In germline, CDR1 is KGHSH, CDR2 LQKENI. The V end was cut by 8 bases, the J end by 7 bases, with 15 bases between. For the CDR3, the DNA is TGTGCCAGCACAAGAAACAGGGTGAATGAGCAGTTCTTC. Its translation: CASTRNRVNEQFF.

This clone was seen many times. The chain has TRBV9 and TRBJ2-1, with D possibly being TRBD2 (5 bases). Germline V gene data show CDR1 as SGDLS and CDR2 as YYNGEE. The CDR3 runs to 15 residues. Trimming stripped 0 bases from V and 4 bases from J, with 11 bases between. CDR3 DNA: TGTGCCAGCAGCGTAGGGACTCCACTATACAATGAGCAGTTCTTC. It translates to CASSVGTPLYNEQFF.

The chain is built from TRBV3-1 (or the pseudogene TRBV3-2) and TRBJ2-1; D may be TRBD1 (5 bases). The CDR3 totals 16 residues. The V gene lost 1 base and the J gene lost 4 bases, with 14 bases spanning the gap. CDR1 and CDR2 from the germline V gene are LGHDT and YNNKEL (reference sequence). CDR3 nucleotides: TGTGCCAGCAGCCAAGTGTACAGGTCTTATTACAATGAGCAGTTCTTC. Translation gives CASSQVYRSYYNEQFF.

The V gene is TRBV21-1, the J gene TRBJ1-1. TRBV21-1 is a recognized pseudogene. The CDR3 loop spans 11 amino acids. CDR3 nucleotides: TGTGCCAGCAGCAAATCCGGGGGAGCTTTCTTT. Translating gives CASSKSGGAFF.

The count of this clone is one. The chain has TRBV28 and TRBJ2-5; TRBD2 agrees at 15 bases. The junction had 9 bases not matched to a gene; V was cut back by 5 bases and J by 5 bases. The CDR3 spans 17 residues. The V gene's germline CDR1 is MDHEN and CDR2 SYDVKM. The CDR3 reads CASSLWTSGRAGETQYF. CDR3 nucleotide sequence: TGTGCCAGCAGTCTCTGGACTAGCGGGAGGGCTGGGGAGACCCAGTACTTC.

The V gene is TRBV19, the J gene TRBJ2-4, with 7 bases aligning to TRBD2. Per germline, CDR1 LNHDA and CDR2 SQIVND (reference sequence). V lost 2 bases and J lost 0; bases outside the gene matches: 4. The CDR3 sequence is 16 residues long. DNA of the CDR3: TGTGCCAGTAGTATACTTAGCGGGCTAGCCAAAAACATTCAGTACTTC. Translation: CASSILSGLAKNIQYF.

This clone was found a few times. This chain uses TRBV2 with TRBJ2-7, with a tentative D call TRBD1 (6 bases). V lost 4 bases to trimming and J lost 6 bases, with 13 bases between them. CDR1 and CDR2 (germline): SNHLY, FYNNEI. The length of the CDR3 is 13 residues. CDR3 DNA sequence: TGTGCCAGCAGTGCCGTCAACAGGGCCGAGCAGTACTTC. Amino acids: CASSAVNRAEQYF.

The chain has TRBV30 and TRBJ1-5; D remains ambiguous. The CDR3 loop spans 12 amino acids. CDR1 GTSNPN and CDR2 SVGIG come from the germline V gene (reference sequence). Trimming cost V 0 bases and J 7 bases, with 7 bases left between them. For the CDR3, the DNA is TGTGCCTGGAGTGTACGAGGACAGCCCCAGCATTTT. It translates to CAWSVRGQPQHF.

The chain joins TRBV19 to TRBJ2-1; a possible D gene is TRBD2 (5 bases). V was trimmed by 5 bases and J by 12 bases, leaving 11 bases between them. The CDR3 has 11 residues. Germline V gives CDR1 LNHDA, CDR2 SQIVND (reference sequence). CDR3 sequence reads: CASSAGGGQFF. The CDR3 DNA reads TGTGCCAGTAGTGCGGGTGGTGGGCAGTTCTTC. Drawing the rest from reference TRBV19 and TRBJ2-1, the complete variable domain is DGGITQSPKYLFRKEGQNVTLSCEQNLNHDAMYWYRQDPGQGLRLIYYSQIVNDFQKGDIAEGYSVSREKKESFPLTVTSAQKNPTAFYLCASSAGGGQFFGPGTRLTVL.

The chain couples TRBV14 to TRBJ2-2, with TRBD2 identical over 14 bases. CDR1 and CDR2 from the germline V gene are SGHDN and FVKESK. This CDR3 comprises 17 residues. Trimming cost V 5 bases and J 7 bases; bases outside gene matches: 9. The CDR3 DNA is TGTGCCAGCAGCTACCGGACTAGCGGGAGGTTTAGCGGGGAGCTGTTTTTT. Encoded protein: CASSYRTSGRFSGELFF.

The genes are TRBV6-8 and TRBJ2-1; D gene unclear. Germline lookup yields CDR1 MNHGY and CDR2 SAAAGT. CDR3 length: 16 residues. V shed 1 base and J shed 0 bases, with 10 bases lying between them. The CDR3 nucleotides read TGTGCCAGCAGTTACTTTACGGAGAGCTCCTACAATGAGCAGTTCTTC. It translates to CASSYFTESSYNEQFF.

The chain uses TRBV5-1 and TRBJ1-4; 9 nucleotides align to TRBD1. CDR3 length: 14 amino acids. V was pared by 2 bases and J by 6 bases, with 2 bases of the junction left unmatched. Germline V CDR1 and CDR2: SGHRS, YFSETQ. The CDR3 region is CASSLQGADEKLFF. As DNA, the CDR3 is TGCGCCAGCAGCTTACAGGGGGCCGATGAAAAACTGTTTTTT.

The genes are TRBV6-5 and TRBJ2-5; 13 bases fit TRBD2. Germline assignment: CDR1 MNHEY and CDR2 SVGAGI. The CDR3 is 16 amino acids. Losses at the gene ends were 2 bases for V and 4 bases for J; bases not matched to a gene: 4. The CDR3: CASSYPGLAGVETQYF. The CDR3 DNA sequence: TGTGCCAGCAGTTACCCAGGACTAGCGGGAGTAGAGACCCAGTACTTC.

The chain joins TRBV4-1 to TRBJ2-5; D might be TRBD2 (5 bases). The CDR3 has 13 amino acids. The V and J ends lost 2 bases and 7 bases respectively, with 11 bases between them. Germline V gene data show CDR1 as MGHRA and CDR2 as YSYEKL. The CDR3 DNA sequence: TGCGCCAGCAGCCAACGGCCCCGGGGGACCCAGTACTTC. It translates to CASSQRPRGTQYF.

This sequence joins TRBV7-8 and TRBJ2-5; D might be TRBD1 (5 bases). Germline lookup yields CDR1 SGHVS and CDR2 FQNEAQ. The V end was cut by 5 bases, the J end by 5 bases, with 18 bases between. CDR3 length: 15 amino acids. CDR3 protein: CASSTSGAGWETQYF. CDR3 nucleotide sequence: TGTGCCAGCAGCACCAGTGGGGCAGGATGGGAGACCCAGTACTTC.

The chain couples TRBV6-5 to TRBJ2-2; D remains unclear. V lost 7 bases and J 6 bases, leaving 9 bases between the germline ends. The CDR3 is 12 amino acids. CDR1 is MNHEY, CDR2 SVGAGI, per germline. The CDR3 sequence: CASMFVSGELFF. CDR3 nucleotide sequence: TGTGCCAGCATGTTCGTGTCCGGGGAGCTGTTTTTT.

This clone was detected a few times. The chain combines TRBV30 with TRBJ1-4; tentatively, D is TRBD1 (6 bases). V was trimmed by 2 bases and J by 2 bases, leaving 12 bases between them. From germline, CDR1 is GTSNPN and CDR2 SVGIG (reference sequence). This CDR3 has 15 amino acids. The CDR3 nucleotides read TGTGCCTGGAGTTCCACAGGGTTCACTAATGAAAAACTGTTTTTT. Residues: CAWSSTGFTNEKLFF.

This rearrangement joins TRBV19 to TRBJ2-1, with 13 positions matching TRBD2. V lost 7 bases and J lost 13; bases outside the gene matches: 13. The germline V gene has CDR1 LNHDA and CDR2 SQIVND (reference sequence). There are 15 residues in the CDR3. The CDR3 coding sequence is TGTGCCAGTAAACAGGGACTAGCGGGACCCCCCCGTCAGTTCTTC. The encoded protein is CASKQGLAGPPRQFF.

This chain connects TRBV28 to TRBJ1-3; D gene uncertain. This CDR3 is built from 14 residues. Germline CDR1 is MDHEN and CDR2 is SYDVKM. The V end was cut by 1 base, the J end by 2 bases, with 6 bases between. The CDR3 here is CASSLLTAGNTIYF. Written as DNA, the CDR3 is TGTGCCAGCAGTTTATTGACTGCTGGAAACACCATATATTTT.

The chain is built from TRBV5-1 and TRBJ2-5, with TRBD1 as a possible D gene (6 bases). The V and J ends lost 7 bases and 1 base respectively, with 17 bases between them. Germline assignment: CDR1 SGHRS and CDR2 YFSETQ. The CDR3 extends over 15 amino acids. The chain's CDR3 is CASGKDSRRQETQYF. DNA for the CDR3: TGCGCCAGCGGGAAGGACAGCCGGCGCCAAGAGACCCAGTACTTC.

The genes are TRBV2 and TRBJ1-1, with no clear D. The CDR3 extends over 13 amino acids. Germline CDR1 SNHLY, CDR2 FYNNEI. V was clipped by 4 bases and J by 3 bases, with 9 bases between them. The CDR3 is CASSVMRDTEAFF. CDR3 in DNA: TGTGCCAGCAGTGTTATGAGGGACACTGAAGCTTTCTTT.

The J gene is TRBJ1-5, the V gene TRBV9, with D tentatively TRBD1 (5 bases). V was pared by 3 bases and J by 5 bases, with 12 bases between. CDR3 size: 14 residues. Germline lookup yields CDR1 SGDLS and CDR2 YYNGEE. CDR3 DNA: TGTGCCAGCAGCGGTTCCGACAGTTATCAGCCCCAGCATTTT. Translated, it gives CASSGSDSYQPQHF.

The chain is built from TRBV6-1 and TRBJ1-2; 9 nucleotides match TRBD1. With V trimmed by 0 bases and J by 11 bases, 13 bases remained unmatched. Germline CDR1 MNHNS, CDR2 SASEGT. CDR3 length equals 16 residues. The DNA of the CDR3 is TGTGCCAGCAGTGAAGCAGTCGGGGGGACAGGGAGACCATACACCTTC. Translation: CASSEAVGGTGRPYTF.

The chain links TRBV9 to TRBJ1-4, with 12 nucleotides matching TRBD1. Trimming took 8 bases from V and 6 from J; bases not matched to a gene: 14. This CDR3 is built from 17 residues. Germline V CDR1 and CDR2: SGDLS, YYNGEE. For the CDR3, the DNA is TGTGCCAGTAGCCGAACCGGGACAGGGGGCGGGGATGAAAAACTGTTTTTT. It translates to CASSRTGTGGGDEKLFF.

This clone was picked up one time. The chain links TRBV19 to TRBJ2-5, with D hard to call. From germline, CDR1 is LNHDA and CDR2 SQIVND (reference sequence). There are 14 residues in the CDR3. Deletions cut 3 bases from V and 3 bases from J, with 11 bases between. The chain's CDR3 is CASSISTPKETQYF. As DNA, the CDR3 is TGTGCCAGTAGTATTAGTACCCCAAAAGAGACCCAGTACTTC.

A single count supports this clone. The chain is built from TRBV30 and TRBJ1-6; 7 bases agree with TRBD1. CDR1 and CDR2 from the germline V gene are GTSNPN and SVGIG (reference sequence). The V gene end was trimmed by 5 bases and the J gene end by 9 bases; junction bases not matched to a gene: 7. The CDR3 covers 13 residues. Here the CDR3 DNA reads TGTGCCTGGGCGGACAGGAGGGGTTCACCCCTCCACTTT. This codes for CAWADRRGSPLHF.

V usage is TRBV7-6 and J usage is TRBJ1-1, with 9 bases that match TRBD1. With V trimmed by 4 bases and J by 3 bases, 6 bases remained unmatched. Germline loops: CDR1 SGHVS, CDR2 FNYEAQ. The CDR3 loop spans 15 amino acids. The CDR3 protein is CASSSGGQGHTEAFF. The CDR3 DNA reads as TGTGCCAGCAGCTCCGGGGGACAGGGACACACTGAAGCTTTCTTT. Using reference TRBV7-6 and TRBJ1-1 for the parts outside the CDR3, the full variable domain is GAGVSQSPRYKVTKRGQDVALRCDPISGHVSLYWYRQALGQGPEFLTYFNYEAQQDKSGLPNDRFSAERPEGSISTLTIQRTEQRDSAMYRCASSSGGQGHTEAFFGQGTRLTVV.

This sequence joins TRBV14 and TRBJ2-1; TRBD2 matches at 7 bases. Germline V CDR1 and CDR2: SGHDN, FVKESK. After removal of 0 bases from V and 3 bases from J, the junction contained 8 bases not matched to a gene. The CDR3 runs 17 residues. The CDR3: CASSQDQWVAGYNEQFF. CDR3 nucleotide sequence: TGTGCCAGCAGCCAAGATCAGTGGGTAGCGGGCTACAATGAGCAGTTCTTC.

The V call is TRBV28, the J call TRBJ2-7, with 9 bases matching TRBD2. V was clipped by 7 bases and J by 3 bases; unmatched bases: 10. Looked up from germline, CDR1 is MDHEN and CDR2 is SYDVKM. This CDR3 contains 15 residues. The CDR3 nucleotides are TGTGCCAGCAATTCCCTCGCGGGAGGGATCTACGAGCAGTACTTC. Its protein is CASNSLAGGIYEQYF.

This rearrangement joins TRBV29-1 to TRBJ1-1, with 8 bases identical to TRBD1. J gave up 2 bases and V 6 bases, and 5 bases lay outside the gene matches. This CDR3 region has 13 residues. The germline V gene encodes CDR1 SQVTM and CDR2 ANQGSEA. The CDR3 loop is CSVGTGTNTEAFF. CDR3 in DNA: TGCAGCGTGGGGACAGGAACTAACACTGAAGCTTTCTTT.